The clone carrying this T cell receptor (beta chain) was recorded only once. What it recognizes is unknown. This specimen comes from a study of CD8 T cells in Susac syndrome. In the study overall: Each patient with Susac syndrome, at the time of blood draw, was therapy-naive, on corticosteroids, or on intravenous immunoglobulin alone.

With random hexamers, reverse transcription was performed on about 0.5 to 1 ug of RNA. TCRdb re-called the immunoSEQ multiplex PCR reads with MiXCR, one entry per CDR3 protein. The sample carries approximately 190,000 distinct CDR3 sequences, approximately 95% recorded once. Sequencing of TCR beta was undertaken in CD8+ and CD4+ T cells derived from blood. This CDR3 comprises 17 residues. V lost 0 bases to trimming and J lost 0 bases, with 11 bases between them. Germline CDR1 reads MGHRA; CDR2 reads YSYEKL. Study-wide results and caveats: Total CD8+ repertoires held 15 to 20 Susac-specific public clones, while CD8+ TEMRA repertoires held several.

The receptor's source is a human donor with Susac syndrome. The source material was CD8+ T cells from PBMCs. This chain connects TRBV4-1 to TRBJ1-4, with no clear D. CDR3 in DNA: TGCGCCAGCAGCCAAGAATTCACTGGCGCAACTAATGAAAAACTGTTTTTT. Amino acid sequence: CASSQEFTGATNEKLFF.